This T cell receptor beta chain was identified in a study of early T cells in non-severe SARS-CoV-2 infection. About the research overall: It was bulk RNA from unsorted whole blood that was sequenced, and the chains were unpaired.

General study results and limits: A preference for anti-spike CD8 responses marked VDJdb matching, which missed private and CD4 specificities.

TCRdb analysed the 5' RACE reads with MiXCR anew, one entry per CDR3 protein. This sample has more than 75,000 distinct CDR3 sequences; 13% occur once, and the top ten carry approximately 6.5%. Trimming took 0 bases from V and 7 from J, leaving 24 bases between them. This CDR3 contains 19 residues. CDR1 is KGHDR, CDR2 SFDVKD, per germline. In its sample, this clonotype was seen many times. Its specificity is unknown. The receptor comes from an adult who was a healthcare worker with PCR-confirmed SARS-CoV-2 infection or an uninfected control (not recorded which). The sample comprised whole blood. This chain connects TRBV24-1 to TRBJ2-1, with a possible D match to TRBD1 (6 bases). The CDR3 here is CATSDLDRPARWWTNEQFF. The CDR3 DNA reads TGTGCCACCAGTGATTTGGACAGGCCTGCCCGGTGGTGGACGAATGAGCAGTTCTTC.